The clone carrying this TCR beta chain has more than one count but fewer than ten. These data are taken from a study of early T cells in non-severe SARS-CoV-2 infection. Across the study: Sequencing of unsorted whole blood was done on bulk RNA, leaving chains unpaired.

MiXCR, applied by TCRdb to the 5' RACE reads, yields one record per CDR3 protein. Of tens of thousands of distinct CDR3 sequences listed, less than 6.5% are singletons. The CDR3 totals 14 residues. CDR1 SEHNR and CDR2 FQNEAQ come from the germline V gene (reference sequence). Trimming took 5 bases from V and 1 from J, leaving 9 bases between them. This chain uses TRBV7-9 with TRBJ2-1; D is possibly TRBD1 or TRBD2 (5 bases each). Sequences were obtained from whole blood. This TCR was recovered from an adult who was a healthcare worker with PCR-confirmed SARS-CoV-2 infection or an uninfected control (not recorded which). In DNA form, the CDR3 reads TGTGCCAGCAGCCCGTGGGGGTCCTACAATGAGCAGTTCTTC. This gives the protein CASSPWGSYNEQFF.